The clone carrying this T cell receptor beta chain has just a few counts. Antigen unknown. TCRdb recomputed calls from the 5' RACE reads with MiXCR, one row per CDR3 protein. The sample carries 500,000 to 700,000 distinct CDR3 sequences, about a fifth recorded once. This entry comes from a study of T cells after yellow fever vaccination. Trimming removed 4 bases from V and 1 base from J, with 10 bases in between. The V gene's germline CDR1 is SGHRS and CDR2 YFSETQ. The CDR3 extends over 14 amino acids. The study, taken as a whole, reports: Sorted repertoires could include abundant contaminating clonotypes from bulk cells.

This receptor was identified in a man younger than 40 who received the YFV17D yellow fever vaccine. Sequenced here: PBMCs, sampled 15 days after the yellow fever booster vaccination. The V gene is TRBV5-1, the J gene TRBJ2-3; D uncertain. CDR3 DNA sequence: TGCGCCAGCAGCCCTTCCCGGGGCACAGATACGCAGTATTTT. Protein product: CASSPSRGTDTQYF.